This T cell receptor beta chain originates from a study of control samples from healthy donors and cancer patients (dated by TCRdb to about 2020). CDR1 and CDR2 are read off the germline V gene as MDHEN and SYDVKM. Spanning cysteine to phenylalanine, the CDR3 consists of 15 amino acids. Solely the CDR3 DNA is kept, with 45 bases framed from the first base. Clipping removes 4 bases from V and 6 bases from J, with 8 as the unmatched junction base count. The library was made by the immunoSEQ multiplex PCR assay. The immuneACCESS repertoire file appears here via TCRdb, limited to in-frame rearrangements. These files lack a portion of the clones; in checked studies, under half of the deficit traces to unresolved V genes, and the cause of the others is not known. This sample has around 94,000 clones in its table, and more than 85% of those were observed once. The ten biggest clones cover roughly 1.2% of the sample.

Concerning this clone: What this receptor recognizes is not known. No base quality information exists; no much larger clone differs at one position.

Material: blood. The TCR comes from a woman aged 45-60 years in good health. The sequence joins TRBV28 to TRBJ1-2, and TRBD1 aligns with 10 junction nucleotides. The CDR3 region reads CASSSPGQGIDGYTF. The DNA is as follows: TGTGCCAGCAGTTCTCCGGGACAGGGGATCGATGGCTACACCTTC.